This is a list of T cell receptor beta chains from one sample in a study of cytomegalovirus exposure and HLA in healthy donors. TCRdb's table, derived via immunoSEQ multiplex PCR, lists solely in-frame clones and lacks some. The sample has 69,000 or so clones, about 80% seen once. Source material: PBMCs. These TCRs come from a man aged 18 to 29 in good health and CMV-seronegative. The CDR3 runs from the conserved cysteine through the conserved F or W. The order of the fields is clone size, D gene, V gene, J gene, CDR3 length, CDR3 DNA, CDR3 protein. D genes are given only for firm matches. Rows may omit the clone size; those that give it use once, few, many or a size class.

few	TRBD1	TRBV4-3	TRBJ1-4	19	TGCGCCAGCAGCCAAGAGGGACAGGGGGCCGATAGAACTAATGAAAAACTGTTTTTT	CASSQEGQGADRTNEKLFF
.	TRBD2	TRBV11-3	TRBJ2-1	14	TGTGCCAGCAGCTTCTCTAGAAGCGGGGGTGAGCAGTTCTTC	CASSFSRSGGEQFF
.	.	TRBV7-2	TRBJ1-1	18	TGTGCCAGCAGCAGGGGACCCCGGGACACAATGATGAACACTGAAGCTTTCTTT	CASSRGPRDTMMNTEAFF
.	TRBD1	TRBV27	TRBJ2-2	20	TGTGCCAGCAGTTTATTCACCCCAACGGACAGGGGGAGGATCGACGGGGAGCTGTTTTTT	CASSLFTPTDRGRIDGELFF
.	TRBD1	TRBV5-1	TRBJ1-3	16	TGCGCCAGCAGCTCGACCCCCCAGGGGGCTGGAAACACCATATATTTT	CASSSTPQGAGNTIYF
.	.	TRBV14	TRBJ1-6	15	TGTGCCAGCAGCCCCAGTAACTCCTATAATTCACCCCTCCACTTT	CASSPSNSYNSPLHF
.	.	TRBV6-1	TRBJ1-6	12	TGTGCCAGCAGTCACAGGGTTTCACCCCTCCACTTT	CASSHRVSPLHF
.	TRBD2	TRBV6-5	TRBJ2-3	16	TGTGCCAGCAGTTTTAAACTAGCGGCGAGCACAGATACGCAGTATTTT	CASSFKLAASTDTQYF
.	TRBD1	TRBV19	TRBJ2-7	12	TGTGCCAGTAGTCAAAGACAGGGGGCTCTCCAATTC	CASSQRQGALQF
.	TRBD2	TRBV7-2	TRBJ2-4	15	TGTGCCAGCAGCTTAGTCGGGGGGGCCCCGGACATTCAGTACTTC	CASSLVGGAPDIQYF
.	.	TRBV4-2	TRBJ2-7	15	TGTGCCAGCAGCCAAGTTGGAGGGGGCACCTACGAGCAGTACTTC	CASSQVGGGTYEQYF
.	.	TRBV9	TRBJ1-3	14	TGTGCCAGCAGCGACGGGGGGACATGGGACACCATATATTTT	CASSDGGTWDTIYF
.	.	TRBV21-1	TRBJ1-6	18	TGTGCCAGCAGCAAAGCGAGTCTGGGGCACACCTATAATTCACCCCTCCACTTT	CASSKASLGHTYNSPLHF
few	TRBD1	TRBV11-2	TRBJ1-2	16	TGTGCCAGCAGCTTATACAGGGGGCGCGGGGACTATGGCTACACCTTC	CASSLYRGRGDYGYTF
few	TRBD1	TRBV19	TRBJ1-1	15	TGTGCCAGTAGCAGGGGCGGGACAGGGCCTACTGAAGCTTTCTTT	CASSRGGTGPTEAFF
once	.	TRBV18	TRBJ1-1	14	TGTGCCAGCTCACCAAGCGCGGACCGGAGGGGCGCTTTCTTT	CASSPSADRRGAFF
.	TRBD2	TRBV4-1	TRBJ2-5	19	TGCGCCAGCAGCCAAGATCAAGCGGGGGGGCGAGGTTGGTTGGAGACCCAGTACTTC	CASSQDQAGGRGWLETQYF
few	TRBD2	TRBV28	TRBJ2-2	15	TGTGCCAGCAGTTTAGCGGGGGGGAACACCGGGGAGCTGTTTTTT	CASSLAGGNTGELFF
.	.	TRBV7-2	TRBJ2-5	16	TGTGCCAGCAGCTTGAGGGGGAACACCTACCAAGAGACCCAGTACTTC	CASSLRGNTYQETQYF
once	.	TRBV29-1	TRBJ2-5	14	TGCAGCGTTGCTGGGCAGGGAATTTGGGAGACCCAGTACTTC	CSVAGQGIWETQYF
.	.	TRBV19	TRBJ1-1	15	TGTGCCAGTAGTCCGTCGAACGGGTTGAACACTGAAGCTTTCTTT	CASSPSNGLNTEAFF
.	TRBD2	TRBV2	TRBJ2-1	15	TGTGCCAGCAAAGGGAGGCTAGCGGAGTACAATGAGCAGTTCTTC	CASKGRLAEYNEQFF
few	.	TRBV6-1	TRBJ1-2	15	TGTGCCAGCAGTGACCGAAGACGGAGCCTCTATGGCTACACCTTC	CASSDRRRSLYGYTF
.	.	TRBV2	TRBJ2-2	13	TGTGCCAGCAGGCCAGGAAACACCGGGGAGCTGTTTTTT	CASRPGNTGELFF
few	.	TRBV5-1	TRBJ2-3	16	TGCGCCAGCAGCTTGGGCGGGCCTCGTTTGAAAGATACGCAGTATTTT	CASSLGGPRLKDTQYF
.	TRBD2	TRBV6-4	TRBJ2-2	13	TGTGCCACTAGCGGGGGGAACACCGGGGAGCTGTTTTTT	CATSGGNTGELFF
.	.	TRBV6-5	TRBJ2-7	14	TGTGCCAGCAGTTTATTGCAGGGCCCCTACGAGCAGTACTTC	CASSLLQGPYEQYF